The 13 T cell receptor beta chains presented below share a single source sample, sequenced in a study of read filtering for tumor transcriptome and immune sequencing. The library was built from roughly 400 ng RNA with molecular barcoded adaptors for alpha/delta and beta/gamma chains. TCRdb reprocessed the reads with MiXCR, giving one entry per CDR3 protein. Altogether about 28,000 distinct CDR3 sequences are present, roughly 14% being singletons, with the ten largest covering about 45%. The sequenced material came from a population of CD138-negative cells sorted from bone marrow. The origin of the receptors is a donor aged 40 or older with multiple myeloma.

The V and J genes are TRBV11-2 and TRBJ1-5, with TRBD1 identical over 8 bases. The CDR3 consists of 15 residues. Germline trimming cut 1 base from V and 6 bases from J; bases unmatched to any gene: 5. Germline V gene lookup returns CDR1 SGHAT and CDR2 FQNNGV. The CDR3 spells CASSLGYRGGQPQHF. For the CDR3, the DNA is TGTGCCAGCAGCTTAGGCTACAGGGGGGGTCAGCCCCAGCATTTT.

This clonotype has at least ten counts. The rearrangement joins TRBV20-1 to TRBJ1-2; D unresolved. Trimming cost V 1 base and J 1 base, with 4 bases left between them. The CDR3 covers 12 residues. The germline V gene has CDR1 DFQATT and CDR2 SNEGSKA (reference sequence). As DNA, the CDR3 is TGCAGTGCTAGAGTCTATAACTATGGCTACACCTTC. It is translated as CSARVYNYGYTF.

Ten or more counts support this clonotype. The chain links TRBV11-3 to TRBJ2-1; 10 positions agree with TRBD1. Unmatched junction bases numbered 4, after V lost 5 bases and J lost 6 bases. The germline V gene has CDR1 SGHNT and CDR2 YENEEA. CDR3 size: 14 residues. The CDR3 reads CASSPGQGLNEQFF. CDR3 DNA sequence: TGTGCCAGCAGCCCGGGACAGGGGCTCAATGAGCAGTTCTTC. The whole variable domain, filled in from reference TRBV11-3 and TRBJ2-1, reads EAGVVQSPRYKIIEKKQPVAFWCNPISGHNTLYWYLQNLGQGPELLIRYENEEAVDDSQLPKDRFSAERLKGVDSTLKIQPAELGDSAVYLCASSPGQGLNEQFFGPGTRLTVL.

This clonotype has at least ten counts. J is TRBJ2-7 and V is TRBV3-1, with D unclear. Germline CDR1 and CDR2: LGHDT and YNNKEL (reference sequence). The V and J ends lost 0 bases and 2 bases respectively, with 8 bases between them. CDR3 size: 14 residues. CDR3 loop: CASSQDSSTYEQYF. Here the CDR3 DNA reads TGTGCCAGCAGCCAAGATAGCTCGACCTACGAGCAGTACTTC.

The table lists this clonotype with many counts. The chain carries TRBV6-5 and TRBJ1-1; D remains unclear. Germline V lookup: CDR1 MNHEY, CDR2 SVGAGI. The CDR3 length is 15 residues. Trimming removed 6 bases from V and 6 bases from J, with 20 bases in between. CDR3 residues: CASSPLRNRGAEAFF. DNA for the CDR3: TGTGCCAGCAGCCCACTAAGGAACCGCGGGGCTGAAGCTTTCTTT.

This chain uses TRBV6-1 with TRBJ1-2; D gene ambiguous. Trimming took 3 bases from V and 0 from J, leaving 11 bases between them. This CDR3 has 15 amino acids. The germline gives CDR1 MNHNS, CDR2 SASEGT. The CDR3, as DNA: TGTGCCAGCAGTGAGCCAGACCCCGCTAACTATGGCTACACCTTC. Protein sequence: CASSEPDPANYGYTF.

This clonotype was detected ten times or more. The V gene is TRBV7-3, the J gene TRBJ1-1; D not resolved. Germline CDR1 reads SGHTA; CDR2 reads FQGTGA. V shed 5 bases and J shed 1 base, with 11 bases lying between them. The CDR3 has 14 amino acids. In DNA, the CDR3 is TGTGCCAGCAGCCCCAACGCACAGAACACTGAAGCTTTCTTT. Protein product: CASSPNAQNTEAFF.

This clonotype was seen many times. The chain employs TRBV7-9 and TRBJ2-5; the D gene is possibly TRBD2 (6 bases). Germline V gene lookup returns CDR1 SEHNR and CDR2 FQNEAQ (reference sequence). CDR3 size: 16 residues. V dropped 3 bases and J dropped 1 base, with 15 bases sitting between them. The chain's CDR3 is CASSFEGRSSQETQYF. The CDR3 bases are TGTGCCAGCAGCTTCGAGGGGAGGAGCAGCCAAGAGACCCAGTACTTC.

This clonotype was seen ten or more times. The rearrangement links TRBV20-1 to TRBJ2-7; TRBD2 matches 7 bases. This CDR3 has 13 residues. J gave up 3 bases and V 6 bases, and 8 bases lay outside the gene matches. Germline V gene data show CDR1 as DFQATT and CDR2 as SNEGSKA (reference sequence). The CDR3 nucleotides read TGCAGTGCACAGACTAGCCGCAACTACGAGCAGTACTTC. Amino acid sequence: CSAQTSRNYEQYF.

In its sample, this clonotype was seen many times. The chain has TRBV20-1 and TRBJ2-3; D is perhaps TRBD2 (6 bases). CDR3 length: 15 amino acids. Trimming stripped 6 bases from V and 1 base from J, with 17 bases between. Germline values: CDR1 DFQATT, CDR2 SNEGSKA (reference sequence). CDR3 DNA sequence: TGCAGTGCCTACCTGAGCAGCGGGCGCACAGATACGCAGTATTTT. Protein: CSAYLSSGRTDTQYF.

This clonotype was counted many times. This chain connects TRBV6-5 to TRBJ2-3, with 9 bases identical to TRBD1. Germline V gives CDR1 MNHEY, CDR2 SVGAGI. The junction had 1 base not matched to a gene; V was cut back by 5 bases and J by 1 base. The CDR3 totals 14 residues. Written as DNA, the CDR3 is TGTGCCAGCAGTCGACAGGGGGGCACAGATACGCAGTATTTT. It codes for CASSRQGGTDTQYF.

The gene calls are TRBV5-1 and TRBJ1-4, with D possibly TRBD1 on 5 matching bases. Germline CDR1 and CDR2: SGHRS and YFSETQ. The germline V and J ends were trimmed by 7 bases and 4 bases, with 14 bases remaining between them. The CDR3 is 14 residues long. This chain's CDR3 is CASCRGGDNEKLFF. The CDR3 DNA follows: TGCGCCAGCTGCCGCGGAGGGGATAATGAAAAACTGTTTTTT. Full variable domain (rest looked up from reference TRBV5-1 and TRBJ1-4): KAGVTQTPRYLIKTRGQQVTLSCSPISGHRSVSWYQQTPGQGLQFLFEYFSETQRNKGNFPGRFSGRQFSNSRSEMNVSTLELGDSALYLCASCRGGDNEKLFFGSGTQLSVL.

The sample holds many counts of this clonotype. The chain is built from TRBV5-1 and TRBJ2-3; D not certain. Germline V lookup: CDR1 SGHRS, CDR2 YFSETQ. The CDR3 spans 13 residues. Trimming stripped 0 bases from V and 2 bases from J, with 4 bases between. Here the CDR3 DNA reads TGCGCCAGCAGCTTGGAGGACACAGATACGCAGTATTTT. Protein: CASSLEDTDTQYF.